A selection of T cell receptor beta chains follows, all from one sample in a study of OX40 agonist ivuxolimab in advanced cancers. Measured with immunoSEQ multiplex PCR; TCRdb has only the in-frame clones, and not every one. Of over 150,000 clones in the sample, 90% to 95% were seen once. Sequenced material: CD4+ or CD8+ T cells sorted from blood, taken in a trial of the OX40 agonist ivuxolimab. These TCRs come from an adult with an advanced solid tumor such as melanoma, head and neck, liver or kidney cancer. CDR3s include the opening cysteine and the closing phenylalanine or tryptophan. Fields, in order: clone size, CDR3 length, D gene, J gene, V gene, CDR3 protein, CDR3 DNA. A D gene is named only where the DNA matches it firmly. Clone size is stated in some rows and not others, as once, few, many or a class when expanded.

clone size: NA; CDR3 length: 14; D gene: NA; J gene: TRBJ2-4; V gene: TRBV2; CDR3 protein: CASKPRTAKNIQYF; CDR3 DNA: TGTGCCAGCAAACCCCGCACAGCCAAAAACATTCAGTACTTC
clone size: NA; CDR3 length: 18; D gene: NA; J gene: TRBJ1-1; V gene: TRBV19; CDR3 protein: CASSIDGGAGDLNTEAFF; CDR3 DNA: TGTGCCAGTAGTATAGATGGAGGGGCTGGGGATTTGAACACTGAAGCTTTCTTT
clone size: NA; CDR3 length: 18; D gene: TRBD1; J gene: TRBJ1-1; V gene: TRBV9; CDR3 protein: CASSVEGGTGGGNTEAFF; CDR3 DNA: TGTGCCAGCAGCGTAGAAGGAGGGACAGGGGGCGGGAACACTGAAGCTTTCTTT
clone size: few; CDR3 length: 16; D gene: TRBD1; J gene: TRBJ1-4; V gene: TRBV4-3; CDR3 protein: CASSQFWTGRNEKLFF; CDR3 DNA: TGCGCCAGCAGCCAATTCTGGACAGGGAGGAATGAAAAACTGTTTTTT
clone size: NA; CDR3 length: 12; D gene: NA; J gene: TRBJ1-1; V gene: TRBV5-4; CDR3 protein: CASSQSGTEAFF; CDR3 DNA: TGTGCCAGCAGTCAGTCGGGCACTGAAGCTTTCTTT
clone size: few; CDR3 length: 16; D gene: NA; J gene: TRBJ2-3; V gene: TRBV27; CDR3 protein: CASSLSGGAGTDTQYF; CDR3 DNA: TGTGCCAGCAGTTTATCCGGGGGCGCGGGCACAGATACGCAGTATTTT
clone size: NA; CDR3 length: 13; D gene: NA; J gene: TRBJ2-3; V gene: TRBV27; CDR3 protein: CASTPRLRDTQYF; CDR3 DNA: TGTGCCAGCACCCCTCGGCTTCGGGATACGCAGTATTTT
clone size: NA; CDR3 length: 17; D gene: TRBD2; J gene: TRBJ2-1; V gene: TRBV28; CDR3 protein: CASSLGGTSEPLGEQFF; CDR3 DNA: TGTGCCAGCAGTTTGGGGGGGACTAGCGAGCCTTTAGGTGAGCAGTTCTTC
clone size: NA; CDR3 length: 16; D gene: NA; J gene: TRBJ2-6; V gene: TRBV6-5; CDR3 protein: CASSYQQGSGANVLTF; CDR3 DNA: TGTGCCAGCAGTTACCAACAGGGCTCTGGGGCCAACGTCCTGACTTTC
clone size: once; CDR3 length: 15; D gene: TRBD2; J gene: TRBJ2-4; V gene: TRBV10-2; CDR3 protein: CASRTSGGAGDIQYF; CDR3 DNA: TGCGCCAGCAGGACTAGCGGGGGGGCCGGGGACATTCAGTACTTC
clone size: NA; CDR3 length: 16; D gene: NA; J gene: TRBJ2-2; V gene: TRBV7-9; CDR3 protein: CASSPKEDANTGELFF; CDR3 DNA: TGTGCCAGCAGCCCTAAAGAAGACGCGAACACCGGGGAGCTGTTTTTT
clone size: NA; CDR3 length: 15; D gene: TRBD1; J gene: TRBJ2-7; V gene: TRBV5-4; CDR3 protein: CASSPGGTGVREQYF; CDR3 DNA: TGTGCCAGCAGCCCGGGAGGGACAGGGGTTCGCGAGCAGTACTTC
clone size: NA; CDR3 length: 13; D gene: NA; J gene: TRBJ1-1; V gene: TRBV2; CDR3 protein: CASSLHPGTEAFF; CDR3 DNA: TGTGCCAGCAGCCTTCACCCCGGGACAGAAGCTTTCTTT
clone size: NA; CDR3 length: 14; D gene: TRBD1; J gene: TRBJ1-2; V gene: TRBV15; CDR3 protein: CATTRDRGRYGYTF; CDR3 DNA: TGTGCCACCACCAGGGACAGGGGACGCTATGGCTACACCTTC
clone size: NA; CDR3 length: 15; D gene: TRBD1; J gene: TRBJ1-5; V gene: TRBV6-5; CDR3 protein: CASSQAGQSNQPQHF; CDR3 DNA: TGTGCCAGCAGCCAAGCGGGACAGAGCAATCAGCCCCAGCATTTT
clone size: NA; CDR3 length: 13; D gene: NA; J gene: TRBJ1-2; V gene: TRBV10-3; CDR3 protein: CAISPSMEYGYTF; CDR3 DNA: TGTGCCATCAGTCCCTCTATGGAGTATGGCTACACCTTC
clone size: NA; CDR3 length: 14; D gene: NA; J gene: TRBJ2-5; V gene: TRBV9; CDR3 protein: CASSHSPQKETQYF; CDR3 DNA: TGTGCCAGCAGCCATTCCCCCCAAAAAGAGACCCAGTACTTC
clone size: NA; CDR3 length: 14; D gene: TRBD2; J gene: TRBJ2-7; V gene: TRBV19; CDR3 protein: CASSTLLAGDEQYF; CDR3 DNA: TGTGCCAGTAGTACCCTTTTAGCGGGAGACGAGCAGTACTTC
clone size: once; CDR3 length: 15; D gene: NA; J gene: TRBJ2-1; V gene: TRBV9; CDR3 protein: CASSPGPHSYNEQFF; CDR3 DNA: TGTGCCAGCAGCCCAGGCCCCCACTCCTACAATGAGCAGTTCTTC
clone size: once; CDR3 length: 19; D gene: TRBD1; J gene: TRBJ1-4; V gene: TRBV15; CDR3 protein: CATSSSRDRGKGANEKLFF; CDR3 DNA: TGTGCCACCAGCAGCTCTCGGGACAGGGGGAAGGGGGCTAATGAAAAACTGTTTTTT
clone size: once; CDR3 length: 16; D gene: TRBD1; J gene: TRBJ1-3; V gene: TRBV29-1; CDR3 protein: CSAGQGIGASGNTIYF; CDR3 DNA: TGCAGCGCCGGACAGGGGATCGGTGCCTCTGGAAACACCATATATTTT
clone size: NA; CDR3 length: 13; D gene: TRBD2; J gene: TRBJ2-7; V gene: TRBV10-3; CDR3 protein: CAIRGTSASEQYF; CDR3 DNA: TGTGCCATCAGGGGGACTAGCGCGTCCGAGCAGTACTTC
clone size: NA; CDR3 length: 15; D gene: NA; J gene: TRBJ2-7; V gene: TRBV9; CDR3 protein: CASSVGKGDRYEQYF; CDR3 DNA: TGTGCCAGCAGCGTAGGCAAGGGGGATCGCTACGAGCAGTACTTC
clone size: NA; CDR3 length: 15; D gene: TRBD2; J gene: TRBJ2-7; V gene: TRBV7-2; CDR3 protein: CASSLVGGGTYEQYF; CDR3 DNA: TGTGCCAGCAGCTTAGTTGGGGGAGGGACCTACGAGCAGTACTTC
clone size: NA; CDR3 length: 15; D gene: NA; J gene: TRBJ2-7; V gene: TRBV5-6; CDR3 protein: CASSLAVRQAIKQYF; CDR3 DNA: TGTGCCAGCAGCTTGGCAGTTCGACAGGCGATCAAGCAGTACTTC
clone size: NA; CDR3 length: 14; D gene: NA; J gene: TRBJ1-1; V gene: TRBV18; CDR3 protein: CASSPTGRNTEAFF; CDR3 DNA: TGTGCCAGCTCACCAACAGGGAGGAACACTGAAGCTTTCTTT
clone size: NA; CDR3 length: 16; D gene: NA; J gene: TRBJ2-2; V gene: TRBV11-2; CDR3 protein: CASSQGARKAAGELFF; CDR3 DNA: TGTGCCAGCAGCCAAGGCGCGCGTAAGGCCGCCGGGGAGCTGTTTTTT
clone size: NA; CDR3 length: 14; D gene: TRBD1; J gene: TRBJ1-2; V gene: TRBV25-1; CDR3 protein: CASSDAGTGIGYTF; CDR3 DNA: TGTGCCAGCAGCGATGCCGGGACAGGGATTGGCTACACCTTC
clone size: NA; CDR3 length: 13; D gene: NA; J gene: TRBJ1-5; V gene: TRBV7-9; CDR3 protein: CASSPGGGQPQHF; CDR3 DNA: TGTGCCAGCAGCCCCGGGGGGGGCCAGCCCCAGCATTTT
clone size: NA; CDR3 length: 14; D gene: NA; J gene: TRBJ2-6; V gene: TRBV19; CDR3 protein: CASRPPSGANVLTF; CDR3 DNA: TGTGCCAGTAGGCCGCCCTCTGGGGCCAACGTCCTGACTTTC
clone size: NA; CDR3 length: 15; D gene: NA; J gene: TRBJ1-2; V gene: TRBV7-2; CDR3 protein: CASSLIQIPTYGYTF; CDR3 DNA: TGTGCCAGCAGCTTAATACAGATTCCCACCTATGGCTACACCTTC
clone size: NA; CDR3 length: 14; D gene: NA; J gene: TRBJ1-4; V gene: TRBV28; CDR3 protein: CASSRVPTNEKLFF; CDR3 DNA: TGTGCCAGCAGTCGCGTTCCAACTAATGAAAAACTGTTTTTT
clone size: NA; CDR3 length: 13; D gene: NA; J gene: TRBJ1-5; V gene: TRBV2; CDR3 protein: CASNSGPVQPQHF; CDR3 DNA: TGTGCCAGCAACTCGGGACCTGTTCAGCCCCAGCATTTT
clone size: NA; CDR3 length: 11; D gene: NA; J gene: TRBJ1-1; V gene: TRBV20-1; CDR3 protein: CSAQGPTEAFF; CDR3 DNA: TGCAGTGCGCAGGGACCCACTGAAGCTTTCTTT
clone size: NA; CDR3 length: 15; D gene: NA; J gene: TRBJ2-5; V gene: TRBV5-1; CDR3 protein: CASTIVGTTQETQYF; CDR3 DNA: TGCGCCAGCACCATAGTGGGGACAACCCAAGAGACCCAGTACTTC
clone size: NA; CDR3 length: 14; D gene: NA; J gene: TRBJ1-1; V gene: TRBV7-2; CDR3 protein: CASSLSTVNTEAFF; CDR3 DNA: TGTGCCAGCAGCTTATCTACAGTGAACACTGAAGCTTTCTTT
clone size: NA; CDR3 length: 15; D gene: TRBD1; J gene: TRBJ1-2; V gene: TRBV14; CDR3 protein: CASSHTIDRDYGYTF; CDR3 DNA: TGTGCCAGCAGCCATACAATCGACAGGGATTATGGCTACACCTTC
clone size: NA; CDR3 length: 14; D gene: NA; J gene: TRBJ1-2; V gene: TRBV7-9; CDR3 protein: CASSWRALADGYTF; CDR3 DNA: TGTGCCAGCAGCTGGAGGGCCTTGGCGGATGGCTACACCTTC
clone size: NA; CDR3 length: 14; D gene: NA; J gene: TRBJ2-3; V gene: TRBV11-2; CDR3 protein: CASSPRRGSDTQYF; CDR3 DNA: TGTGCCAGCAGCCCACGGAGGGGGTCAGATACGCAGTATTTT
clone size: NA; CDR3 length: 13; D gene: NA; J gene: TRBJ2-1; V gene: TRBV29-1; CDR3 protein: CSVYRDSYNEQFF; CDR3 DNA: TGCAGCGTCTACAGGGACTCCTACAATGAGCAGTTCTTC
clone size: NA; CDR3 length: 15; D gene: TRBD1; J gene: TRBJ2-3; V gene: TRBV7-2; CDR3 protein: CASSLEGTGTDTQYF; CDR3 DNA: TGTGCCAGCAGCTTAGAAGGGACAGGGACAGATACGCAGTATTTT
clone size: NA; CDR3 length: 12; D gene: NA; J gene: TRBJ2-2; V gene: TRBV4-3; CDR3 protein: CASSQITGELFF; CDR3 DNA: TGCGCCAGCAGCCAAATAACCGGGGAGCTGTTTTTT